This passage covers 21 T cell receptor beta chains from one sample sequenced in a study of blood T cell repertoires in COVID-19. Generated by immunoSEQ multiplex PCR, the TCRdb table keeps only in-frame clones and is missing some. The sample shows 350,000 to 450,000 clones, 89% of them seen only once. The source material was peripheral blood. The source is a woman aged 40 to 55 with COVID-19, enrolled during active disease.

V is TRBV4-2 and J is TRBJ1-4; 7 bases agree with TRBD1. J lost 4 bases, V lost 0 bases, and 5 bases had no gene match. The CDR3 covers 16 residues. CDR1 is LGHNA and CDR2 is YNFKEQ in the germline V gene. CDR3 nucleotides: TGTGCCAGCAGCCAAGATGTCCAGGGGGTTAATGAAAAACTGTTTTTT. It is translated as CASSQDVQGVNEKLFF.

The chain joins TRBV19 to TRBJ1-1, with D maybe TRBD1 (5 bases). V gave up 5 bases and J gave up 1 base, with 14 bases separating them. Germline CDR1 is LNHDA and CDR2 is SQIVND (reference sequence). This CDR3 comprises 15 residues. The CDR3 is CASSARGTWNTEAFF. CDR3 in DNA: TGTGCCAGTAGTGCCCGCGGGACTTGGAACACTGAAGCTTTCTTT.

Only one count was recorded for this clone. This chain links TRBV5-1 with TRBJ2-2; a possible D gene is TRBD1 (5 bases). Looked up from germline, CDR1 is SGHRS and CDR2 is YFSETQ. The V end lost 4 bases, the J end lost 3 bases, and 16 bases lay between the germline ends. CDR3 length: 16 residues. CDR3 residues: CASSHRRGADTGELFF. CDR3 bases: TGCGCCAGCAGCCACCGAAGGGGCGCGGACACCGGGGAGCTGTTTTTT.

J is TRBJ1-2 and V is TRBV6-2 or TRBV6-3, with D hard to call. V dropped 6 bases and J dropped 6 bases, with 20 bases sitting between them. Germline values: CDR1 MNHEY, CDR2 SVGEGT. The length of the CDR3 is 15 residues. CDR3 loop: CASSTLSRGGHGYTF. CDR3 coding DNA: TGTGCCAGCAGCACTCTGAGCCGGGGTGGACATGGCTACACCTTC.

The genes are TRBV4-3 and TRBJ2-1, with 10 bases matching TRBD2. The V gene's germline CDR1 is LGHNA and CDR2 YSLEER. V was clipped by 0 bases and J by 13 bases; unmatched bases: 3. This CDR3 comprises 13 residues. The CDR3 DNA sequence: TGCGCCAGCAGCCAAGAACTAGCGGGACGTCAGTTCTTC. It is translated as CASSQELAGRQFF.

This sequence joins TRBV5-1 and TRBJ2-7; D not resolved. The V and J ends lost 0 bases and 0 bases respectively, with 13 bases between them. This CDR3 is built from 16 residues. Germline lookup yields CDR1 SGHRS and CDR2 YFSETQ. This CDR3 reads CASSLEVGMSSYEQYF. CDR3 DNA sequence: TGCGCCAGCAGCTTGGAGGTGGGCATGAGCTCCTACGAGCAGTACTTC.

The CDR3 DNA reads TGTGCCAGCAGCCCACAGGTGGCGATAGCGGGGATGACCGGGGAGCTGTTTTTT. This encodes CASSPQVAIAGMTGELFF. The gene calls are TRBV7-8 and TRBJ2-2; 8 nucleotides agree with TRBD2. V shed 5 bases and J 5 bases; nucleotides not matched to a gene: 16. Looked up from germline, CDR1 is SGHVS and CDR2 is FQNEAQ. CDR3 length: 18 amino acids.

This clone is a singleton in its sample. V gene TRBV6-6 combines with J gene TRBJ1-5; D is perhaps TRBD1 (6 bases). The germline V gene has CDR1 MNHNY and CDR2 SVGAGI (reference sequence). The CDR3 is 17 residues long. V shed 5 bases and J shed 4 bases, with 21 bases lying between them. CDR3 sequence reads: CASSQELLQGRNQPQHF. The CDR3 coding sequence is TGTGCCAGCAGTCAGGAACTGTTACAGGGTAGGAATCAGCCCCAGCATTTT.

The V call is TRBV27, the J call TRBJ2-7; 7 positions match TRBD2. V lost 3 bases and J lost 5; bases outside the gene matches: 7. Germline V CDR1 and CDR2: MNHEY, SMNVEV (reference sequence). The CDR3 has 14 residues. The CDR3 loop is CASSFSGRLDEQYF. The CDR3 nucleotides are TGTGCCAGCAGTTTTTCCGGGAGGTTGGACGAGCAGTACTTC.

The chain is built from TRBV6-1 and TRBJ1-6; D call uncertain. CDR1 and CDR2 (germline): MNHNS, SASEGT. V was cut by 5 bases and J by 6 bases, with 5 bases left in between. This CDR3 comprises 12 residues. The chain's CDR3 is CASSPSNSPLHF. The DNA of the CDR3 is TGTGCCAGCAGTCCTAGTAATTCACCCCTCCACTTT.

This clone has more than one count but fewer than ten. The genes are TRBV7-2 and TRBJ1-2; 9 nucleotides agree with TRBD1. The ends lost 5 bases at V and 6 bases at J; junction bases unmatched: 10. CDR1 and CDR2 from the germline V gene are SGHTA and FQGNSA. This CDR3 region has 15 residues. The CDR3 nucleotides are TGTGCCAGCAGCCGCCGGGACAGGGATTGGAATGGCTACACCTTC. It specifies CASSRRDRDWNGYTF.

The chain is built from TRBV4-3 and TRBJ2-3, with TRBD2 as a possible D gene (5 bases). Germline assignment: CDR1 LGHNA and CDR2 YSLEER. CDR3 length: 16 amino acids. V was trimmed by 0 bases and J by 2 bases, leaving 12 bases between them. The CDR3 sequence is CASSQETGGITDTQYF. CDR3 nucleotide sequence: TGCGCCAGCAGCCAAGAAACTGGAGGTATCACAGATACGCAGTATTTT.

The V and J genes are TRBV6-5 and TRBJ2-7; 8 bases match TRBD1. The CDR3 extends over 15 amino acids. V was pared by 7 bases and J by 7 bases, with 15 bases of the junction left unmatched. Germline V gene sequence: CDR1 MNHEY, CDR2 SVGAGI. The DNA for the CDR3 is TGTGCCAGCACCCTATGGGGCACAGGGGGTGAAGAGCAGTACTTC. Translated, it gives CASTLWGTGGEEQYF.

Here the CDR3 reads CASSPPSAGASPHEQYF. For the CDR3, the DNA is TGTGCCAGCAGCCCCCCCTCGGCGGGAGCATCCCCCCACGAGCAGTACTTC. The rearrangement joins TRBV7-2 to TRBJ2-7; 7 nucleotides match TRBD2. The CDR3 totals 17 residues. J was trimmed by 5 bases and V by 5 bases; bases with no gene match: 18. The germline V gene encodes CDR1 SGHTA and CDR2 FQGNSA.

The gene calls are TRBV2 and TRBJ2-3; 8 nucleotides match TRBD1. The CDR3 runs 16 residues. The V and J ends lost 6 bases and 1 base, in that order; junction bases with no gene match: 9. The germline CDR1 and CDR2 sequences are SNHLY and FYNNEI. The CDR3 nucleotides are TGTGCCAGCAGCTACCAGGGGGCCGGAGGCACAGATACGCAGTATTTT. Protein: CASSYQGAGGTDTQYF.

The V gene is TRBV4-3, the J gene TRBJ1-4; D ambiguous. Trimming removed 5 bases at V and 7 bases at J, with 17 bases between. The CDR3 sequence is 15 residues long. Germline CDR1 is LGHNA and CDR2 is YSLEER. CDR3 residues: CASSAEITGGEKLFF. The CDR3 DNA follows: TGCGCCAGCAGCGCGGAGATCACGGGTGGTGAAAAACTGTTTTTT.

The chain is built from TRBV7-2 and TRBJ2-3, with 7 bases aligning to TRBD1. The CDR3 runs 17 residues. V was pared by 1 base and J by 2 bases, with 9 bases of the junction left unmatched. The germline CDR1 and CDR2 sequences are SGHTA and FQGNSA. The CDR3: CASSLESGRGFTDTQYF. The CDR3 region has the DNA TGTGCCAGCAGCTTAGAAAGCGGCAGGGGGTTCACAGATACGCAGTATTTT.

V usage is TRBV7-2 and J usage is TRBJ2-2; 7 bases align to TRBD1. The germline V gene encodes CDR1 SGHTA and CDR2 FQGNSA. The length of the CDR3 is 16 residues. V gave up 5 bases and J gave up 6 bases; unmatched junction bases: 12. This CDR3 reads CASSPLTRTGAGELFF. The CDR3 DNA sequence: TGTGCCAGCAGCCCGTTAACCCGGACAGGTGCCGGGGAGCTGTTTTTT.

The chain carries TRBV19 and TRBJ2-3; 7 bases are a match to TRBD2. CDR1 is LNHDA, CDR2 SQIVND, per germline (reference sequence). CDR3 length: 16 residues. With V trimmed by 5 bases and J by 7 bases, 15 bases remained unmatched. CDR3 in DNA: TGTGCCAGTAGTTATACCGGATCGGCGGGGGAGAATACGCAGTATTTT. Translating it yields CASSYTGSAGENTQYF. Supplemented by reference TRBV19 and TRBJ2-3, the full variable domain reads DGGITQSPKYLFRKEGQNVTLSCEQNLNHDAMYWYRQDPGQGLRLIYYSQIVNDFQKGDIAEGYSVSREKKESFPLTVTSAQKNPTAFYLCASSYTGSAGENTQYFGPGTRLTVL.

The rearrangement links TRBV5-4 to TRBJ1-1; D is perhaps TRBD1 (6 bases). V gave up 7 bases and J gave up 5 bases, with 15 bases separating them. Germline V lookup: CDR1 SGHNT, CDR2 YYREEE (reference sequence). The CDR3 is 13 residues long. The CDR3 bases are TGTGCCAGCGGGGTCATGGGGGCTACTGAAGCTTTCTTT. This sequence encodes CASGVMGATEAFF.

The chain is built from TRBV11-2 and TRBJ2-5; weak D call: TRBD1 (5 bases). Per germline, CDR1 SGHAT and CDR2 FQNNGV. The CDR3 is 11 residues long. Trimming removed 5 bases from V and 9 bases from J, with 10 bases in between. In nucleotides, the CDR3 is TGTGCCAGCAGCCTAACAGGTCCCCAGTACTTC. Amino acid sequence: CASSLTGPQYF.